Below are 24 T cell receptor beta chains sequenced from a single sample in a study of shared clonotypes between healthy human individuals. Profiling relied on immunoSEQ multiplex PCR, and the TCRdb table lists in-frame clones only, not all of them. This table has over a million clones, around 78% appearing once. Specimen: memory CD4+ T cells from PBMCs. Subset defined: CD45RA-negative fraction. The receptors originated from a man aged 18 to 29 in good health. Some clones in this sample may be carry-over from other donors' samples.

The chain employs TRBV19 and TRBJ1-5; TRBD1 matches 7 bases. CDR3 size: 16 residues. Per germline, CDR1 LNHDA and CDR2 SQIVND (reference sequence). Trimming took 9 bases from V and 4 from J; bases not matched to a gene: 15. CDR3: CASEFWGQNSNQPQHF. As DNA, the CDR3 is TGTGCCAGCGAGTTCTGGGGACAGAACAGTAATCAGCCCCAGCATTTT.

This rearrangement joins TRBV29-1 to TRBJ2-7, with D unclear. The CDR3 consists of 12 residues. V was shortened by 6 bases and J by 0 bases, with 9 bases between the two germline ends. In germline, CDR1 is SQVTM, CDR2 ANQGSEA. The CDR3 DNA reads TGCAGCGTCGTCCAGAACTCCTACGAGCAGTACTTC. Residues: CSVVQNSYEQYF.

The gene calls are TRBV28 and TRBJ2-5; D unresolved. The V end lost 5 bases, the J end lost 0 bases, and 7 bases lay between the germline ends. The germline V gene has CDR1 MDHEN and CDR2 SYDVKM. CDR3 length equals 13 residues. The CDR3 DNA reads TGTGCCAGCAGTACCTTGTACCAAGAGACCCAGTACTTC. This translates into CASSTLYQETQYF.

The V and J genes are TRBV7-3 and TRBJ2-7; the D is unclear. CDR3 length: 13 amino acids. Germline V CDR1 and CDR2: SGHTA, FQGTGA. Trimming cost V 3 bases and J 2 bases, with 8 bases left between them. In DNA, the CDR3 is TGTGCCAGCAGCTTTGCCAGGACCTACGAGCAGTACTTC. It specifies CASSFARTYEQYF. Using reference TRBV7-3 and TRBJ2-7 for the parts outside the CDR3, the full variable domain is GAGVSQTPSNKVTEKGKYVELRCDPISGHTALYWYRQSLGQGPEFLIYFQGTGAADDSGLPNDRFFAVRPEGSVSTLKIQRTERGDSAVYLCASSFARTYEQYFGPGTRLTVT.

This clone was recorded a few times. The same CDR3 can be traced to other DNA sequences in this sample. The chain couples TRBV18 to TRBJ2-2; D remains unclear. This CDR3 has 11 amino acids. CDR1 is KGHSH, CDR2 LQKENI, per germline. The V end was cut by 0 bases, the J end by 7 bases, with 0 bases between. The CDR3 DNA sequence: TGTGCCAGCTCACCACCCGGGGAGCTGTTTTTT. As protein: CASSPPGELFF. The entire variable domain, with the rest obtained from reference TRBV18 and TRBJ2-2, is as follows: NAGVMQNPRHLVRRRGQEARLRCSPMKGHSHVYWYRQLPEEGLKFMVYLQKENIIDESGMPKERFSAEFPKEGPSILRIQQVVRGDSAAYFCASSPPGELFFGEGSRLTVL.

The rearrangement joins TRBV18 to TRBJ2-7; TRBD2 agrees at 8 bases. V shed 3 bases and J 0 bases; nucleotides not matched to a gene: 7. CDR1 KGHSH and CDR2 LQKENI come from the germline V gene. The CDR3 runs 16 residues. The CDR3 sequence is CASSPLGGGSSYEQYF. In DNA form, the CDR3 reads TGTGCCAGCTCACCGCTCGGCGGGGGGAGCTCCTACGAGCAGTACTTC.

This clone was counted only a few times. The J gene is TRBJ2-5, the V gene TRBV11-2, with 15 bases aligning to TRBD2. J was trimmed by 5 bases and V by 5 bases; bases with no gene match: 3. From germline, CDR1 is SGHAT and CDR2 FQNNGV. CDR3 length: 15 residues. The CDR3 sequence: CASSLGLAGGETQYF. The CDR3 bases are TGTGCCAGCAGCCTTGGACTAGCGGGGGGGGAGACCCAGTACTTC.

The V call is TRBV10-1, the J call TRBJ2-3, with 10 bases fitting TRBD1. The CDR3 is 15 amino acids. Trimming took 0 bases from V and 4 from J; bases not matched to a gene: 1. Germline values: CDR1 WNHNN, CDR2 SYGVQD (reference sequence). The CDR3 is CASSESGQGSDTQYF. CDR3 sequence (DNA): TGCGCCAGCAGTGAGTCGGGACAGGGGTCAGATACGCAGTATTTT.

In the case of this clone: A much more abundant neighbour one base away suggests this may be a read error. The J gene is TRBJ1-2, the V gene TRBV5-6, with TRBD1 matching over 8 bases. V lost 0 bases and J lost 4; bases outside the gene matches: 2. From germline, CDR1 is SGHDT and CDR2 YYEEEE. The CDR3 sequence is 14 residues long. The CDR3 DNA reads TGTGCCAGCAGCTTGGACAGGGGGTCCTATGGCTACACCTTC. It yields the protein CASSLDRGSYGYTF.

In this sample, this clone turned up once. The J gene is TRBJ1-3, the V gene TRBV11-2, with 8 bases identical to TRBD1. CDR1 is SGHAT and CDR2 is FQNNGV in the germline V gene. Unmatched junction bases numbered 10, after V lost 6 bases and J lost 0 bases. This CDR3 spans 17 amino acids. The CDR3 region has the DNA TGTGCCAGCAGTCAAGTCAGGGGGCCGAGCTCTGGAAACACCATATATTTT. Amino acid sequence: CASSQVRGPSSGNTIYF.

This clone was detected a few times. The sample has other DNA sequences that encode this CDR3 too. This chain joins TRBV7-2 and TRBJ1-1; no clear D. The CDR3 is 13 amino acids. CDR1 is SGHTA and CDR2 is FQGNSA in the germline V gene. V lost 1 base and J lost 5, with 8 bases in between. The CDR3 reads CASSLGWDTEAFF. The CDR3 DNA reads TGTGCCAGCAGCTTAGGTTGGGATACTGAAGCTTTCTTT. Based on the CDR3 plus reference TRBV7-2 and TRBJ1-1, the full variable domain is GAGVSQSPSNKVTEKGKDVELRCDPISGHTALYWYRQSLGQGLEFLIYFQGNSAPDKSGLPSDRFSAERTGGSVSTLTIQRTQQEDSAVYLCASSLGWDTEAFFGQGTRLTVV.

The sample holds one count of this clone. The chain recombines TRBV18 with TRBJ1-1; TRBD1 aligns across 9 bases. The length of the CDR3 is 13 residues. V trimming: 6 bases; J trimming: 11 bases; junction bases outside the gene matches: 10. CDR1 is KGHSH, CDR2 LQKENI, per germline. The CDR3 spells CASSGDRASSAFF. In DNA form, the CDR3 reads TGTGCCAGCTCGGGGGACAGGGCTTCGAGCGCTTTCTTT.

The chain links TRBV30 to TRBJ2-5; no clear D. Gene TRBJ2-7 matches the end of the DNA better, so the J call may be wrong. CDR3 length equals 15 residues. The V gene's germline CDR1 is GTSNPN and CDR2 SVGIG (reference sequence). The CDR3 DNA is TGTGCCTGGAGCCGGACGGACGCACTTACCTACGAGCAGTACTTC. It codes for CAWSRTDALTYEQYF.

Regarding this clone: A read error may be the cause here, since a much bigger clone is one base away. The conserved phenylalanine or tryptophan normally closing the CDR3 is absent here, so this likely arose from a read error. The V gene is TRBV7-9, the J gene TRBJ1-1, with 9 nucleotides matching TRBD1. The CDR3 totals 17 residues. From germline, CDR1 is SEHNR and CDR2 FQNEAQ (reference sequence). The trim removed 0 bases at V and 4 bases at J, leaving 9 bases unmatched. CDR3 in amino acids: CASSLARQGGWITEAFL. The DNA for the CDR3 is TGTGCCAGCAGCTTAGCGCGACAGGGGGGATGGATCACTGAAGCTTTCCTT.

In its sample, this clone was seen a few times. This chain connects TRBV27 to TRBJ1-3, with D possibly being TRBD1 (5 bases). The CDR3 has 15 residues. Germline V lookup: CDR1 MNHEY, CDR2 SMNVEV (reference sequence). Trimming pared 4 bases from V and 1 base from J, leaving 11 bases between. CDR3 amino acids: CASSSLGLSGNTIYF. The CDR3 region has the DNA TGTGCCAGCAGTTCACTGGGACTTTCTGGAAACACCATATATTTT.

In the case of this clone: In the same sample, other DNA sequences code for this CDR3. The chain uses TRBV6-5 and TRBJ2-3; D tentatively reads TRBD1 or TRBD2 (5 bases each). The V gene lost 0 bases and the J gene lost 5 bases, with 6 bases spanning the gap. The CDR3 totals 13 residues. Looked up from germline, CDR1 is MNHEY and CDR2 is SVGAGI. The CDR3 coding sequence is TGTGCCAGCAGTTACTCGAGGGGAGATACGCAGTATTTT. Translation gives CASSYSRGDTQYF.

The chain joins TRBV4-1 to TRBJ1-4, with unresolved D. Trimming left V 1 base short and J 8 bases short, with 11 bases between. This CDR3 is built from 14 residues. The V gene's germline CDR1 is MGHRA and CDR2 YSYEKL. In nucleotides, the CDR3 is TGCGCCAGCAGCCAAGGGTACCTCAGGGAAAAACTGTTTTTT. This codes for CASSQGYLREKLFF.

The rearrangement joins TRBV14 to TRBJ2-7, with D possibly TRBD1 on 6 matching bases. The CDR3 loop spans 13 amino acids. Germline CDR1 SGHDN, CDR2 FVKESK. V shed 1 base and J shed 6 bases, with 10 bases lying between them. The CDR3 coding sequence is TGTGCCAGCAGCCAAGTTATAGGGGGCGAGCAGTACTTC. It codes for CASSQVIGGEQYF.

The CDR3 nucleotides are TGTGCCAGCAGCCCGGCGGTAGCGGGCACAGATACGCAGTATTTT. This codes for CASSPAVAGTDTQYF. The J gene is TRBJ2-3, the V gene TRBV5-4, with D possibly matching TRBD2 (6 bases). V dropped 4 bases and J dropped 1 base, with 13 bases sitting between them. This CDR3 is built from 15 residues. Per the germline V gene, CDR1 is SGHNT and CDR2 is YYREEE (reference sequence).

The chain combines TRBV29-1 with TRBJ1-2, with 7 bases fitting TRBD1. Germline-derived CDR1 and CDR2 are SQVTM and ANQGSEA. With V trimmed by 8 bases and J by 6 bases, 12 bases remained unmatched. The CDR3 has 13 amino acids. The DNA of the CDR3 is TGCAGCACTGATATACAGGGGATTAATGGCTACACCTTC. Translation gives CSTDIQGINGYTF.

The chain uses TRBV7-2 and TRBJ2-5; D tentatively fits TRBD1 or TRBD2 (5 bases each). Germline loops: CDR1 SGHTA, CDR2 FQGNSA. V was pared by 0 bases and J by 5 bases, with 16 bases between. CDR3 length: 16 residues. CDR3 protein: CASSLARGGRRETQYF. CDR3 sequence (DNA): TGTGCCAGCAGCTTAGCGCGTGGGGGACGCCGGGAGACCCAGTACTTC.

This clone was detected only a few times. The chain employs TRBV11-2 and TRBJ2-1; D not resolved. Germline loops: CDR1 SGHAT, CDR2 FQNNGV. The length of the CDR3 is 15 residues. The ends were cut back, 5 bases at V and 0 bases at J, with 11 bases in the middle. The chain's CDR3 is CASSPGVSSYNEQFF. The CDR3 DNA is TGTGCCAGCAGCCCTGGGGTTAGCTCCTACAATGAGCAGTTCTTC. Supplemented by reference TRBV11-2 and TRBJ2-1, the full variable domain reads EAGVAQSPRYKIIEKRQSVAFWCNPISGHATLYWYQQILGQGPKLLIQFQNNGVVDDSQLPKDRFSAERLKGVDSTLKIQPAKLEDSAVYLCASSPGVSSYNEQFFGPGTRLTVL.

This clone was found once. This rearrangement joins TRBV25-1 to TRBJ2-7; 9 nucleotides agree with TRBD1. The CDR3 extends over 16 amino acids. With 3 bases clipped from V and 5 bases from J, the junction kept 11 bases outside the gene matches. The germline V gene encodes CDR1 MGHDK and CDR2 SYGVNS. DNA for the CDR3: TGTGCCAGCAGTGACCCACCCGGGACAGGGAGCCACGAGCAGTACTTC. This gives the protein CASSDPPGTGSHEQYF.

This rearrangement joins TRBV29-1 to TRBJ2-7; possible D gene TRBD1, 6 bases. CDR1 and CDR2 from the germline V gene are SQVTM and ANQGSEA. The V and J ends lost 0 bases and 6 bases respectively, with 21 bases between them. The CDR3 extends over 16 amino acids. CDR3 bases: TGCAGCGTTGAAGATCTTTCCACAGGGTTATTGAGCGAGCAGTACTTC. This codes for CSVEDLSTGLLSEQYF.